This TCR beta chain is drawn from a study of blood T cell repertoires in COVID-19. CDR1 is LGHDT, CDR2 YNNKEL, per germline (reference sequence). CDR3 length: 13 residues. V was pared by 4 bases and J by 11 bases, with 8 bases of the junction left unmatched. Some clones are missing from TCRdb's copy, which holds only in-frame ones; the method was immunoSEQ multiplex PCR. The table shows about 160,000 clones, with roughly 82% occurring only once. This sequence originates from a woman in her thirties or forties with COVID-19, enrolled during active disease. V gene TRBV3-1 (or the pseudogene TRBV3-2) combines with J gene TRBJ2-3, with 8 bases identical to TRBD2. Sequenced material: peripheral blood. The CDR3 bases are TGTGCCAGCAGCCTCGCCGGGAGGGGCGGGCAGTATTTT. This translates into CASSLAGRGGQYF.